These 27 T cell receptor beta chains were all obtained from the same sample, sequenced in a study of blood T cell repertoires in COVID-19. Repertoires were generated with immunoSEQ multiplex PCR, while TCRdb's copy carries only in-frame clones and drops some. This table has some 190,000 clones, around 80% appearing once. Sequenced material: PBMCs or T cells enriched from blood (not recorded which). Every receptor here comes from a man aged 25 to 45 with acute COVID-19.

This sequence joins TRBV4-1 and TRBJ1-6, with 8 bases lining up with TRBD1. Germline CDR1 reads MGHRA; CDR2 reads YSYEKL. V trimming: 2 bases; J trimming: 10 bases; junction bases outside the gene matches: 16. The CDR3 spans 18 residues. CDR3 DNA: TGCGCCAGCAGCCAATACTGGGCTGTGGACAGGGTCGGGTCACCCCTCCACTTT. It translates to CASSQYWAVDRVGSPLHF.

The J gene is TRBJ1-1, the V gene TRBV12-3 or TRBV12-4; D uncertain. Trimming shortened V by 1 base and J by 5 bases, and 5 bases separated the two germline ends. The CDR3 is made up of 12 amino acids. This CDR3 reads CASSLGRTEAFF. For the CDR3, the DNA is TGTGCCAGCAGTTTAGGCAGGACTGAAGCTTTCTTT.

This clone has more than one count but fewer than ten. CDR3 coding DNA: TGTGCCAGCTCTCCAAAGCGGGGGGCCTCCTACAATGAGCAGTTCTTC. Amino acid sequence: CASSPKRGASYNEQFF. The chain carries TRBV18 and TRBJ2-1; 9 bases map to TRBD2. The CDR3 has 16 residues. Per the germline V gene, CDR1 is KGHSH and CDR2 is LQKENI. V trimming: 6 bases; J trimming: 0 bases; junction bases outside the gene matches: 6.

This clone was observed a few times. The V and J genes are TRBV5-4 and TRBJ1-1, with no clear D. The CDR3 length is 14 residues. V lost 2 bases and J lost 1, with 9 bases in between. Germline V gene lookup returns CDR1 SGHNT and CDR2 YYREEE (reference sequence). The CDR3 is CASSLRGENTEAFF. The CDR3 DNA follows: TGTGCCAGCAGCTTACGGGGTGAGAACACTGAAGCTTTCTTT.

A single count supports this clone. V gene TRBV18 combines with J gene TRBJ1-1; D remains unclear. V lost 0 bases and J 0 bases, leaving 8 bases between the germline ends. The CDR3 is 15 residues long. Germline loops: CDR1 KGHSH, CDR2 LQKENI. CDR3 DNA sequence: TGTGCCAGCTCACCACCCAGCGTCATGAACACTGAAGCTTTCTTT. Protein product: CASSPPSVMNTEAFF.

This clone is a singleton in its sample. The chain couples TRBV7-9 to TRBJ2-7, with 7 positions matching TRBD1. J lost 3 bases, V lost 2 bases, and 7 bases had no gene match. The CDR3 has 15 amino acids. Per the germline V gene, CDR1 is SEHNR and CDR2 is FQNEAQ (reference sequence). In DNA, the CDR3 is TGTGCCAGCAGCTTAAAAGAACAGGGGTTCTACGAGCAGTACTTC. Protein product: CASSLKEQGFYEQYF.

The chain recombines TRBV4-1 with TRBJ2-5; D remains ambiguous. The ends were cut back, 1 base at V and 1 base at J, with 7 bases in the middle. Per germline, CDR1 MGHRA and CDR2 YSYEKL. This CDR3 comprises 14 residues. CDR3 residues: CASSQGAIQETQYF. CDR3 DNA: TGCGCCAGCAGCCAAGGAGCGATCCAAGAGACCCAGTACTTC.

The chain joins TRBV6-5 to TRBJ2-1; 7 positions agree with TRBD2. The germline V gene encodes CDR1 MNHEY and CDR2 SVGAGI. The CDR3 is 15 amino acids. After removal of 8 bases from V and 0 bases from J, the junction contained 7 bases not matched to a gene. The CDR3 DNA follows: TGTGCCAGCGGAACGGGGAGGGTCTCCTACAATGAGCAGTTCTTC. This translates into CASGTGRVSYNEQFF.

The rearrangement joins TRBV6-4 to TRBJ2-3; 8 nucleotides align to TRBD2. Germline V lookup: CDR1 MRHNA, CDR2 SNTAGT. The V segment lost 2 bases and the J segment 4 bases; nucleotides outside the gene matches: 5. CDR3 size: 15 residues. CDR3 sequence: CASSDGGGFPDTQYF. The CDR3 bases are TGTGCCAGCAGTGACGGCGGGGGGTTCCCAGATACGCAGTATTTT.

This chain connects TRBV25-1 to TRBJ2-5, with TRBD2 matching over 9 bases. CDR3 length: 16 residues. V dropped 7 bases and J dropped 5; count of bases not matched to a gene: 14. Germline CDR1 is MGHDK and CDR2 is SYGVNS. CDR3 DNA: TGTGCCAGCACCCGAACCCGCGGGGGGGCCATGGAGACCCAGTACTTC. This codes for CASTRTRGGAMETQYF.

The chain is built from TRBV5-1 and TRBJ1-1; D unclear. The CDR3 is made up of 14 amino acids. Germline V gene sequence: CDR1 SGHRS, CDR2 YFSETQ. The V gene lost 5 bases and the J gene lost 7 bases, with 18 bases spanning the gap. In nucleotides, the CDR3 is TGCGCCAGCAGGCTCTCCTACGGAGGCGATGAAGCTTTCTTT. Translating it yields CASRLSYGGDEAFF.

This chain connects TRBV12-3 or TRBV12-4 to TRBJ1-6; perhaps TRBD1 as D (5 bases). This CDR3 region has 13 residues. Between the trimmed V and J ends, which lost 6 bases and 7 bases, there was a span of 10 bases. The CDR3 region is CASRGLVNSPLHF. CDR3 DNA sequence: TGTGCCAGCAGGGGGCTAGTGAATTCACCCCTCCACTTT.

This clone was seen a single time. The J gene is TRBJ2-7, the V gene TRBV7-9; D not certain. The CDR3 sequence is 15 residues long. The germline V gene encodes CDR1 SEHNR and CDR2 FQNEAQ (reference sequence). Between the trimmed V and J ends, which lost 2 bases and 1 base, there was a span of 12 bases. CDR3: CASSLTVQSSYEQYF. The DNA for the CDR3 is TGTGCCAGCAGCTTAACTGTCCAAAGTTCCTACGAGCAGTACTTC. The full variable domain, with the rest looked up from reference TRBV7-9 and TRBJ2-7, is DTGVSQNPRHKITKRGQNVTFRCDPISEHNRLYWYRQTLGQGPEFLTYFQNEAQLEKSRLLSDRFSAERPKGSFSTLEIQRTEQGDSAMYLCASSLTVQSSYEQYFGPGTRLTVT.

V is TRBV9 and J is TRBJ1-4; 12 bases fit TRBD1. The CDR3 has 19 amino acids. With 2 bases clipped from V and 7 bases from J, the junction kept 15 bases outside the gene matches. Germline CDR1 and CDR2: SGDLS and YYNGEE. The CDR3 sequence: CASSVLPVPGQGAAEKLFF. CDR3 sequence (DNA): TGTGCCAGCAGCGTCTTACCAGTCCCGGGACAGGGGGCGGCTGAAAAACTGTTTTTT.

This chain joins TRBV7-3 and TRBJ1-5; 7 nucleotides match TRBD1. The CDR3 has 13 amino acids. From germline, CDR1 is SGHTA and CDR2 FQGTGA. Losses at the gene ends were 3 bases for V and 5 bases for J; bases not matched to a gene: 1. The DNA for the CDR3 is TGTGCCAGCAGCTTCCAGGGGGATCAGCCCCAGCATTTT. Amino acid sequence: CASSFQGDQPQHF.

The rearrangement uses TRBV19 and TRBJ2-1, with D possibly TRBD2 on 7 matching bases. The CDR3 is made up of 17 amino acids. CDR1 is LNHDA and CDR2 is SQIVND in the germline V gene (reference sequence). Trimming left V 3 bases short and J 1 base short, with 16 bases between. CDR3 DNA sequence: TGTGCCAGTAGTATTAGGGGGGGTGGCCCGTCCTACAATGAGCAGTTCTTC. It translates to CASSIRGGGPSYNEQFF.

The V gene is TRBV6-4, the J gene TRBJ2-1; 9 nucleotides align to TRBD1. CDR1 is MRHNA and CDR2 is SNTAGT in the germline V gene. The junction had 3 bases not matched to a gene; V was cut back by 4 bases and J by 5 bases. The CDR3 covers 14 residues. The CDR3 DNA reads TGTGCCAGCAGTGGGGGGGACAGGGACAATGAGCAGTTCTTC. Protein product: CASSGGDRDNEQFF.

The CDR3 region has the DNA TGCGCCAGCAGCCAAACCGGGACAGGGGACAATGAGCAGTTCTTC. This gives the protein CASSQTGTGDNEQFF. This chain connects TRBV4-1 to TRBJ2-1; the match to TRBD1 covers 10 bases. The CDR3 extends over 15 amino acids. V shed 2 bases and J 5 bases; nucleotides not matched to a gene: 3. The germline CDR1 and CDR2 sequences are MGHRA and YSYEKL.

This clone was observed a handful of times. The rearrangement uses TRBV6-5 and TRBJ1-6; D unresolved. CDR1 and CDR2 from the germline V gene are MNHEY and SVGAGI. Trimming left V 2 bases short and J 9 bases short, with 14 bases between. The CDR3 is 15 amino acids. For the CDR3, the DNA is TGTGCCAGCAGTTACGGATCGGGGAGTAGTTCACCCCTCCACTTT. It encodes CASSYGSGSSSPLHF.

V is TRBV7-2 and J is TRBJ2-1; TRBD2 agrees at 12 bases. The germline gives CDR1 SGHTA, CDR2 FQGNSA. Trimming removed 5 bases from V and 3 bases from J; junction bases left unmatched: 8. The CDR3 sequence is 17 residues long. In DNA, the CDR3 is TGTGCCAGCAGCCTCTCCGGGACTAGCGGGCTCTACAATGAGCAGTTCTTC. Translation gives CASSLSGTSGLYNEQFF.

V and J are TRBV7-6 and TRBJ2-3; 12 bases line up with TRBD2. Per germline, CDR1 SGHVS and CDR2 FNYEAQ. The V gene end was trimmed by 5 bases and the J gene end by 6 bases; junction bases not matched to a gene: 9. The CDR3 has 16 amino acids. CDR3 DNA: TGTGCCAGCAGCCTACTAGCGGGGGGAGCCGGGGATACGCAGTATTTT. This sequence encodes CASSLLAGGAGDTQYF.

In its sample, this clone was seen a few times. As DNA, the CDR3 is TGCGCCAGCAGCCAGGTTACAAGCTACGAGCAGTACTTC. Protein product: CASSQVTSYEQYF. The chain has TRBV4-1 and TRBJ2-7; D unresolved. V lost 3 bases and J 3 bases, leaving 9 bases between the germline ends. The CDR3 has 13 residues. CDR1 is MGHRA and CDR2 is YSYEKL in the germline V gene.

This clone was seen repeatedly, ten times or more. One end of the junction does not line up with germline, which may come from a read error. The chain is built from TRBV6-5 and TRBJ2-7, with 8 bases matching TRBD1. Germline V gene lookup returns CDR1 MNHEY and CDR2 SVGAGI. CDR3 length: 13 amino acids. Here the CDR3 DNA reads TGCGCGGCCTCCGGGACAGGTCCCTACGAGCAGTACTTC. Amino acids: CAASGTGPYEQYF.

V and J are TRBV6-1 and TRBJ2-3; 10 nucleotides match TRBD2. The CDR3 consists of 15 residues. Germline V gene lookup returns CDR1 MNHNS and CDR2 SASEGT. After removal of 2 bases from V and 6 bases from J, the junction contained 5 bases not matched to a gene. The CDR3 is CASSESSGGADTQYF. In nucleotides, the CDR3 is TGTGCCAGCAGTGAATCGAGCGGGGGGGCGGATACGCAGTATTTT.

The chain's CDR3 is CASSFRTGAQPQHF. The CDR3 DNA sequence: TGTGCCAGCAGCTTTCGGACAGGGGCCCAGCCCCAGCATTTT. The chain has TRBV7-3 and TRBJ1-5, with 9 bases identical to TRBD1. The CDR3 has 14 amino acids. After removal of 3 bases from V and 7 bases from J, the junction contained 4 bases not matched to a gene. Germline V CDR1 and CDR2: SGHTA, FQGTGA.

The chain recombines TRBV7-3 with TRBJ2-7; TRBD1 might be the D (6 bases). The CDR3 is 14 residues long. Germline V gene lookup returns CDR1 SGHTA and CDR2 FQGTGA. Between the trimmed V and J ends, which lost 2 bases and 2 bases, there was a span of 10 bases. CDR3 loop: CASSLGGKTYEQYF. The CDR3 DNA follows: TGTGCCAGCAGCTTAGGGGGCAAAACCTACGAGCAGTACTTC.

This chain joins TRBV18 and TRBJ1-5; D remains ambiguous. V lost 2 bases, J lost 6 bases, and 11 bases lay in between. The germline gives CDR1 KGHSH, CDR2 LQKENI. This CDR3 comprises 14 residues. The CDR3 here is CASSPSGGVQPQHF. The CDR3 DNA follows: TGTGCCAGCTCACCAAGTGGCGGGGTTCAGCCCCAGCATTTT.